The clone carrying this T cell receptor beta chain was picked up many times. As yet, its antigen is unknown. This specimen comes from a study of T cells in Graves' hyperthyroidism and ophthalmopathy. Study-wide points: A model of 13 V-J features distinguished ophthalmopathy from stable hyperthyroidism.

This CDR3 comprises 16 residues. CDR1 SGHAT and CDR2 FQNNGV come from the germline V gene. Germline trimming cut 4 bases from V and 5 bases from J; bases unmatched to any gene: 12. Template material for amplifying TCR beta CDR3 regions consisted of RNA transcripts. Initially, a first-round RT-PCR of the TCR CDR3 employed the HTBI primer set. TCRdb redid the calling of the multiplex PCR reads with MiXCR, one entry per CDR3 protein. The table records around 690,000 distinct CDR3 sequences, roughly 17% of them present only once. Sequencing was carried out using blood. The sequence was collected from a man aged 45-65 years with Graves' hyperthyroidism. The rearrangement uses TRBV11-2 and TRBJ2-7; 9 bases align to TRBD1. The CDR3 here is CASSSGDRVWDDEQYF. In DNA, the CDR3 is TGTGCCAGCAGCTCCGGGGACAGGGTTTGGGATGACGAGCAGTACTTC.